A few counts support the clone carrying this T cell receptor beta chain. What it recognizes is unknown. This sample was included in a study of T cell responses to AZD1222 COVID-19 vaccine. Study as a whole: The study pooled second doses at about 4 or about 12 weeks.

The study, taken as a whole, reports: Clonal diversity was possibly underestimated, and the donors were mostly white British, with more females. Seropositivity was recorded at baseline in only a handful of AZD1222 recipients.

Assay used: immunoSEQ multiplex PCR; TCRdb lists only in-frame clones, some missing. The data contain about 140,000 clones, around 90% of them seen just once; the ten biggest clones take up roughly 3.8%. This CDR3 comprises 19 residues. From germline, CDR1 is MNHEY and CDR2 SMNVEV (reference sequence). V was pared by 3 bases and J by 5 bases, with 20 bases of the junction left unmatched. The receptor was isolated from an adult in good health. This sample comprised peripheral blood, obtained on day 0 of AZD1222 vaccination. This chain connects TRBV27 to TRBJ1-2, with 8 nucleotides matching TRBD1. CDR3: CASSFRIAGQERGAYGYTF. The CDR3 nucleotides read TGTGCCAGCAGTTTTCGTATCGCGGGACAGGAGAGAGGGGCTTATGGCTACACCTTC.